The clone carrying this TCR beta chain showed up many times. Its antigen is undetermined. These data are taken from a study of cytomegalovirus exposure and HLA in healthy donors. Study-level points and caveats: Reportedly, HLA-A and HLA-B alleles of most subjects were accurately predicted from TCR beta. Available immune exposure information was restricted to CMV serostatus only.

It was with 60 Vbeta and 13 Jbeta primers that the PCR ran. Method: immunoSEQ multiplex PCR; TCRdb's copy keeps in-frame clones and lacks some. Of approximately 100,000 clones in the sample, 75% to 85% were seen once. The sequencing sample was made of PBMCs. The TCR sequence derives from a man aged 18-30 years in good health and CMV-seropositive.

For the CDR3, the DNA is TGTGCCAGCTCACGGGACAGGGCGGTGGGCACTGAAGCTTTCTTT. Its protein is CASSRDRAVGTEAFF. This chain joins TRBV18 and TRBJ1-1; 9 nucleotides align to TRBD1. After removal of 4 bases from V and 4 bases from J, the junction contained 7 bases not matched to a gene. The CDR3 has 15 residues. Germline V CDR1 and CDR2: KGHSH, LQKENI.